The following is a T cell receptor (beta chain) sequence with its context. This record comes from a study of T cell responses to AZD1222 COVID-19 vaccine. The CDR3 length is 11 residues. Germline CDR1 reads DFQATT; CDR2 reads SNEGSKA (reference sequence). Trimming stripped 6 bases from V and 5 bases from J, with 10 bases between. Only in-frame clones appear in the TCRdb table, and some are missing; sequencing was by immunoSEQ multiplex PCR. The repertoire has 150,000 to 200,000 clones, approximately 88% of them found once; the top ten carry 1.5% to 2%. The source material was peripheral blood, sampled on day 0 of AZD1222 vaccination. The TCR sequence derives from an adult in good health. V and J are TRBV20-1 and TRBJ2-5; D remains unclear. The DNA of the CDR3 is TGCAGTGCCCCCCTCTTGGAGACCCAGTACTTC. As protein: CSAPLLETQYF.